Listed below are T cell receptor beta chains from one sample, sequenced in a study of vaccination and CD4 T cells after COVID-19. TCRdb itself ran the PCR reads through MiXCR, one entry per CDR3 protein. This table holds about 15,000 distinct CDR3 sequences, 45% to 65% found once. Which antigens these TCRs recognize remains unknown. The sample taken for sequencing was CD4+ T cells from blood, cultured in vitro. These receptors all come from a human donor who had recovered from COVID-19. CDR3s include the opening cysteine and the closing phenylalanine or tryptophan. A D gene is named only where the DNA matches it firmly. A clone size is listed for some rows: how often the clone was seen (once, few, many), or a class if it is expanded.

size: few; D: TRBD2; V: TRBV6-1; J: TRBJ2-2; CDR3: CASKDGLEGGELFF; DNA: TGTGCCAGCAAGGATGGACTAGAGGGCGGGGAGCTGTTTTTT
size: NA; D: NA; V: TRBV7-9; J: TRBJ2-6; CDR3: CASSFQARRISGANVLTF; DNA: TGTGCCAGCAGCTTCCAAGCCCGGAGGATCTCTGGGGCCAACGTCCTGACTTTC
size: NA; D: TRBD1; V: TRBV2; J: TRBJ1-2; CDR3: CASSRDRDVYGYTF; DNA: TGTGCCAGCAGCCGGGACAGGGACGTCTATGGCTACACCTTC
size: NA; D: TRBD1; V: TRBV6-1; J: TRBJ1-1; CDR3: CASSRDRINTEAFF; DNA: TGTGCCAGCAGCAGGGACAGGATTAACACTGAAGCTTTCTTT
size: NA; D: NA; V: TRBV30; J: TRBJ1-6; CDR3: CAWVGRVGNSPLHF; DNA: TGTGCCTGGGTCGGTAGGGTCGGCAATTCACCCCTCCACTTT
size: NA; D: TRBD2; V: TRBV5-4; J: TRBJ2-3; CDR3: CASSSGGRGTDTQYF; DNA: TGTGCCAGCAGCTCAGGCGGGAGGGGCACAGATACGCAGTATTTT
size: few; D: TRBD1; V: TRBV2; J: TRBJ2-2; CDR3: CASRAGTANTGELFF; DNA: TGTGCCAGCAGGGCCGGGACAGCGAACACCGGGGAGCTGTTTTTT
size: NA; D: NA; V: TRBV9; J: TRBJ2-5; CDR3: CASSVGPQETQYF; DNA: TGTGCCAGCAGCGTAGGGCCCCAAGAGACCCAGTACTTC
size: NA; D: NA; V: TRBV12-3/TRBV12-4; J: TRBJ1-5; CDR3: CASSLGGDNQPQHF; DNA: TGTGCCAGCAGTTTGGGGGGAGACAATCAGCCCCAGCATTTT
size: NA; D: NA; V: TRBV6-2/TRBV6-3; J: TRBJ1-1; CDR3: CASSGGRKMNTEAFF; DNA: TGTGCCAGCAGTGGGGGACGAAAGATGAACACTGAAGCTTTCTTT
size: NA; D: NA; V: TRBV5-4; J: TRBJ2-1; CDR3: CASSPRGYQGTANEQFF; DNA: TGTGCCAGCAGCCCCCGAGGGTACCAGGGTACTGCCAATGAGCAGTTCTTC
size: NA; D: NA; V: TRBV19; J: TRBJ1-5; CDR3: CASSIPNQPQHF; DNA: TGTGCCAGTAGTATCCCAAATCAGCCCCAGCATTTT
size: NA; D: TRBD1; V: TRBV2; J: TRBJ1-5; CDR3: CASSEARTGDQPQHF; DNA: TGTGCCAGCAGTGAAGCGAGGACAGGGGATCAGCCCCAGCATTTT
size: NA; D: NA; V: TRBV12-3/TRBV12-4; J: TRBJ2-2; CDR3: CASSFTTSRDLYTGELFF; DNA: TGTGCCAGCAGTTTTACCACGTCCCGGGACCTTTACACCGGGGAGCTGTTTTTT
size: medium-sized; D: NA; V: TRBV3-1; J: TRBJ2-5; CDR3: CASSHLGYQETQYF; DNA: TGTGCCAGCAGCCACCTTGGTTACCAAGAGACCCAGTACTTC
size: few; D: NA; V: TRBV30; J: TRBJ1-3; CDR3: CAWITDGNTIYF; DNA: TGTGCCTGGATTACAGATGGAAACACCATATATTTT
size: NA; D: NA; V: TRBV5-1; J: TRBJ2-3; CDR3: CASSLTTGSTDTQYF; DNA: TGCGCCAGCAGCTTGACTACAGGGAGCACAGATACGCAGTATTTT
size: NA; D: TRBD2; V: TRBV20-1; J: TRBJ2-3; CDR3: CSARTIAGGPPDTQYF; DNA: TGCAGTGCTAGAACAATAGCGGGGGGCCCCCCAGATACGCAGTATTTT
size: NA; D: NA; V: TRBV28; J: TRBJ1-5; CDR3: CASSSGPQPQHF; DNA: TGTGCCAGCAGTTCAGGCCCTCAGCCCCAGCATTTT
size: NA; D: NA; V: TRBV21-1; J: TRBJ2-5; CDR3: CASSKVGPFRETQYF; DNA: TGTGCCAGCAGCAAAGTGGGTCCATTTCGAGAGACCCAGTACTTC
size: NA; D: NA; V: TRBV21-1; J: TRBJ2-3; CDR3: CASTHLERGGGTDTQYF; DNA: TGTGCCAGCACCCACCTTGAACGGGGAGGGGGTACAGATACGCAGTATTTT
size: NA; D: NA; V: TRBV18; J: TRBJ2-3; CDR3: CASSPLRPTSTDTQYF; DNA: TGTGCCAGCTCACCTCTCCGTCCCACTAGCACAGATACGCAGTATTTT
size: NA; D: TRBD2; V: TRBV20-1; J: TRBJ2-3; CDR3: CSAEALAASTDTQYF; DNA: TGCAGTGCTGAGGCCCTAGCGGCTAGCACAGATACGCAGTATTTT
size: once; D: NA; V: TRBV6-5; J: TRBJ2-7; CDR3: CASSYQDPGNEQYF; DNA: TGTGCCAGCAGTTACCAGGACCCTGGGAACGAGCAGTACTTC
size: NA; D: NA; V: TRBV2; J: TRBJ2-2; CDR3: CGQTATNTGELFF; DNA: TGTGGGCAGACAGCCACGAACACCGGGGAGCTGTTTTTT
size: once; D: TRBD1; V: TRBV27; J: TRBJ1-2; CDR3: CASSSGTGDGYTF; DNA: TGTGCCAGCAGTTCCGGGACAGGGGACGGCTACACCTTC
size: few; D: NA; V: TRBV27; J: TRBJ1-2; CDR3: CASSLFGQVTLWGYGYTF; DNA: TGTGCCAGCAGTTTATTTGGGCAGGTTACCCTATGGGGCTATGGCTACACCTTC
size: NA; D: NA; V: TRBV12-3/TRBV12-4; J: TRBJ1-5; CDR3: CATTKGYQPQHF; DNA: TGTGCCACCACGAAGGGTTATCAGCCCCAGCATTTT